These 14 T cell receptor beta chains were all obtained from the same sample, sequenced in a study of tumor-infiltrating lymphocytes in primary liver carcinoma (dated by TCRdb to the late 2010s). TCRdb records Illumina HiSeq 2500 as the sequencer. A constant-region primer and ProtoScript II reverse transcriptase were used to reverse-transcribe TCRbeta-specific cDNA from roughly 0.55 ug total RNA. Three nested multiplex PCR rounds, following a slightly modified ARM-PCR procedure, were used to build the TCRbeta libraries. Each of the first two PCR rounds ran for 9 to 11 cycles using multiplex TRBV1-TRBV30 forward primers together with a Cbeta reverse primer. TCRdb reprocessed the public reads (quality trimming at Q25 with fastp, clone calling with MiXCR) and kept in-frame beta chains. Duplicate CDR3 protein sequences are folded into a single record with the most common DNA and genes. The sample has hundreds of thousands of distinct CDR3 sequences on record, more than 55% of them singletons. Over 15% of the sample is in the top ten clones.

Blood RNA was extracted from unsorted whole blood with TRIzol reagent; germline DNA came from the DNeasy Blood & Tissue kit. The sample taken for sequencing was peripheral blood. The receptor source for this set is a woman in her 30s with primary liver carcinoma and hepatitis B virus infection.

This clonotype was detected only a few times. This chain links TRBV12-3 or TRBV12-4 with TRBJ2-7; 8 bases are shared with TRBD2. The CDR3 is 17 residues long. J gave up 0 bases and V 3 bases, and 10 bases lay outside the gene matches. This CDR3 is CASSFSSGSSGSYEQYF. The CDR3, as DNA: TGTGCCAGCAGTTTTTCCAGCGGGAGCTCTGGCTCCTACGAGCAGTACTTC.

The V gene is TRBV24-1, the J gene TRBJ1-5; D is uncertain. CDR3 length: 14 amino acids. Germline CDR1 KGHDR, CDR2 SFDVKD. The V end was cut by 4 bases, the J end by 1 base, with 7 bases between. CDR3 sequence: CATSDTMSNQPQHF. CDR3 sequence (DNA): TGTGCCACCAGTGACACTATGAGCAATCAGCCCCAGCATTTT.

At least ten counts were recorded for this clonotype. This sequence joins TRBV29-1 and TRBJ2-2; D possibly uses TRBD1 or TRBD2 (5 bases each). This CDR3 is 15 amino acids long. CDR1 is SQVTM and CDR2 is ANQGSEA in the germline V gene. V dropped 5 bases and J dropped 2 bases, with 15 bases sitting between them. The CDR3 region has the DNA TGCAGCGTTAAGAGGGACGCCATCAACACCGGGGAGCTGTTTTTT. Amino acid sequence: CSVKRDAINTGELFF.

This clonotype appeared a few times. Just one base apart from a much larger clone, this may be a read error. The chain recombines TRBV11-2 with TRBJ2-4; D might be TRBD2 (6 bases). Germline V gene data show CDR1 as SGHAT and CDR2 as FQNNGV. This CDR3 region has 14 residues. V shed 2 bases and J shed 9 bases, with 14 bases lying between them. CDR3 DNA sequence: TGTGCCAGCAGCTTAAGGAGGGCCCAAAGCATTCAGTACTTC. Amino acids: CASSLRRAQSIQYF.

The J gene is TRBJ2-5, the V gene TRBV13; 10 positions match TRBD2. Trimming removed 4 bases from V and 7 bases from J; junction bases left unmatched: 21. The germline gives CDR1 PRHDT, CDR2 FYEKMQ (reference sequence). The CDR3 runs to 19 residues. CDR3: CASSSYIPLAGAVMGTQYF. The CDR3 DNA reads as TGTGCCAGCAGCTCGTACATCCCTCTAGCGGGAGCCGTTATGGGGACCCAGTACTTC.

The V gene is TRBV6-2 or TRBV6-3, the J gene TRBJ2-7, with TRBD1 identical over 7 bases. CDR1 and CDR2 from the germline V gene are MNHEY and SVGEGT. This CDR3 is built from 15 residues. Trimming removed 5 bases from V and 0 bases from J; junction bases left unmatched: 7. CDR3 loop: CASSRPGQISYEQYF. The CDR3, as DNA: TGTGCCAGCAGTAGACCGGGACAGATCTCCTACGAGCAGTACTTC.

This clonotype was detected only a few times. The chain couples TRBV5-6 to TRBJ2-7; D perhaps matches TRBD1 (5 bases). The CDR3 sequence is 16 residues long. The germline CDR1 and CDR2 sequences are SGHDT and YYEEEE. The ends were cut back, 3 bases at V and 1 base at J, with 17 bases in the middle. CDR3: CASSSSMGRSSYEQYF. Here the CDR3 DNA reads TGTGCCAGCAGCTCATCCATGGGGCGGAGTTCCTACGAGCAGTACTTC.

Concerning this clonotype: The conserved closing phenylalanine or tryptophan is absent in this CDR3, likely reflecting a read error. The chain uses TRBV12-3 or TRBV12-4 and TRBJ2-1; tentative D call: TRBD2 (6 bases). The CDR3 sequence is 15 residues long. The CDR3: CAGRGGNSNYNEQFL. CDR3 nucleotide sequence: TGTGCCGGCAGAGGAGGGAACAGCAACTACAATGAGCAGTTCTTA.

The chain uses TRBV5-6 and TRBJ2-2; 7 positions match TRBD2. The germline gives CDR1 SGHDT, CDR2 YYEEEE. J was trimmed by 5 bases and V by 4 bases; bases with no gene match: 14. The CDR3 has 17 residues. As DNA, the CDR3 is TGTGCCAGCAGCCCCGACTTGGGGAGGGAGACGACCGGGGAGCTGTTTTTT. It yields the protein CASSPDLGRETTGELFF.

For this clonotype: At one boundary the junction diverges from the germline segment, which might be a read error. J is TRBJ2-5 and V is TRBV6-2 or TRBV6-3; TRBD2 matches at 7 bases. The CDR3 loop spans 17 amino acids. CDR1 and CDR2 from the germline V gene are MNHEY and SVGEGT. The CDR3 protein is CASTLGGGRAFEETQHF. Here the CDR3 DNA reads TGTGCCAGCACCTTGGGGGGGGGGAGGGCCTTCGAAGAGACCCAGCACTTC.

The chain combines TRBV28 with TRBJ2-2, with a tentative D call TRBD2 (5 bases). Trimming pared 5 bases from V and 7 bases from J, leaving 20 bases between. Germline lookup yields CDR1 MDHEN and CDR2 SYDVKM. The CDR3 is 16 amino acids. The CDR3 DNA follows: TGTGCCAGCAGTCCCATGAGAGGGAGATTGGACGGGGAGCTGTTTTTT. It yields the protein CASSPMRGRLDGELFF.

The V and J genes are TRBV14 and TRBJ2-7, with D perhaps matching TRBD1 or TRBD2 (5 bases each). The CDR3 covers 14 residues. Germline CDR1 is SGHDN and CDR2 is FVKESK. V was cut by 4 bases and J by 9 bases, with 19 bases left in between. CDR3 nucleotides: TGTGCCAGCAGCCGGGACCGGACCCTGGGCGGGCAGTACTTC. Amino acid sequence: CASSRDRTLGGQYF. Filled out from reference TRBV14 and TRBJ2-7, the complete variable domain reads EAGVTQFPSHSVIEKGQTVTLRCDPISGHDNLYWYRRVMGKEIKFLLHFVKESKQDESGMPNNRFLAERTGGTYSTLKVQPAELEDSGVYFCASSRDRTLGGQYFGPGTRLTVT.

This clonotype has a handful of counts. This CDR3 is CASSDALGGYTF. The CDR3 region has the DNA TGCGCCAGCAGTGACGCTCTCGGGGGCTACACCTTC. This chain links TRBV10-1 with TRBJ1-2, with D hard to call. CDR3 size: 12 residues. V gave up 3 bases and J gave up 8 bases, with 10 bases separating them. The germline gives CDR1 WNHNN, CDR2 SYGVQD (reference sequence).

The rearrangement links TRBV6-2 or TRBV6-3 to TRBJ1-6; D is unclear. This CDR3 is built from 14 residues. In germline, CDR1 is MNHEY, CDR2 SVGEGT. Trimming pared 7 bases from V and 6 bases from J, leaving 13 bases between. The DNA for the CDR3 is TGTGCCAGCACCGCGCCCCAACCTAATTCACCCCTCCACTTT. Residues: CASTAPQPNSPLHF.